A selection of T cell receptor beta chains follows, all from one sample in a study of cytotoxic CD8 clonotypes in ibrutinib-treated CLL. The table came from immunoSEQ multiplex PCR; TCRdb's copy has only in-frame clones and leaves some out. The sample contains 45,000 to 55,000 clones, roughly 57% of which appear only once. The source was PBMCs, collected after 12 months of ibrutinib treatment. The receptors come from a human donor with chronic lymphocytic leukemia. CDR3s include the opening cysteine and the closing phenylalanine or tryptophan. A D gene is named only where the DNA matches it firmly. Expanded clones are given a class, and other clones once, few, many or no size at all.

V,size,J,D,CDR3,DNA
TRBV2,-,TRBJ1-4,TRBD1,CASSVRDRREKLFF,TGTGCCAGCAGTGTACGGGACAGGAGAGAAAAACTGTTTTTT
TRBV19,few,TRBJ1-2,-,CASSSTGRQTFGYTF,TGTGCCAGTAGTTCTACCGGACGCCAGACATTTGGCTACACCTTC
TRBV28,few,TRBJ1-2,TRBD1,CASSLGTGKYTF,TGTGCCAGCAGTCTCGGGACAGGGAAGTACACCTTC
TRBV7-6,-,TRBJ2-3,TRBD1,CASSLARRTGSTDTQYF,TGTGCCAGCAGCTTAGCGCGGAGGACAGGGAGCACAGATACGCAGTATTTT
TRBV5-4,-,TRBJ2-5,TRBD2,CASSFLLANQETQYF,TGTGCCAGCAGCTTCTTACTAGCGAACCAAGAGACCCAGTACTTC
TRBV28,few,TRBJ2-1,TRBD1,CASSPVGTGARGEQFF,TGTGCCAGCAGTCCCGTCGGGACAGGGGCGCGCGGGGAGCAGTTCTTC
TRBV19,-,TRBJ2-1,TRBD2,CASTNGLAGADEQFF,TGTGCCAGTACCAACGGACTAGCGGGAGCAGATGAGCAGTTCTTC
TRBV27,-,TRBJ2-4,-,CASGGGSSQPLQYF,TGTGCCAGTGGCGGGGGCTCCTCCCAACCACTTCAGTACTTC
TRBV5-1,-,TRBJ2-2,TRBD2,CASKASGAGELFF,TGCGCCAGCAAGGCTAGCGGAGCCGGGGAGCTGTTTTTT
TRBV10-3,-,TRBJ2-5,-,CAISGRDQETQYF,TGTGCCATCAGTGGGCGGGACCAAGAGACCCAGTACTTC
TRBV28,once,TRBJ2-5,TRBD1,CASSYLQGASETQYF,TGTGCCAGCAGCTACCTACAGGGGGCCTCAGAGACCCAGTACTTC
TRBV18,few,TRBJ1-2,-,CASSRPEGGPGYTF,TGTGCCAGCTCACGACCGGAAGGCGGACCTGGCTACACCTTC
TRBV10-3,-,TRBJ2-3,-,CAISEREPRTDTQYF,TGTGCCATCAGTGAGCGGGAGCCCCGTACAGATACGCAGTATTTT
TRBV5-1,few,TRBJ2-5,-,CASSLEGGIGETQYF,TGCGCCAGCAGCTTGGAGGGCGGGATTGGAGAGACCCAGTACTTC
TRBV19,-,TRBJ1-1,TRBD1,CASGDRGGSTEAFF,TGTGCCAGTGGCGACAGGGGCGGGAGCACTGAAGCTTTCTTT
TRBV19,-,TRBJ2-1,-,CASTTGGHPNNEQFF,TGTGCCAGTACCACGGGGGGACACCCTAACAATGAGCAGTTCTTC
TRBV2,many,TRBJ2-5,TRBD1,CASSRQGETQYF,TGTGCCAGCAGTCGACAGGGAGAGACCCAGTACTTC
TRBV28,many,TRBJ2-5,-,CASSLSRGGTRETQYF,TGTGCCAGCAGTTTGAGCCGGGGAGGCACCAGGGAGACCCAGTACTTC
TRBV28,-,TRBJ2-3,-,CASSYRDTPPTDTQYF,TGTGCCAGCAGTTACCGGGACACCCCCCCCACAGATACGCAGTATTTT
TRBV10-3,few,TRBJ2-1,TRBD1,CAIRKQGSGNEQFF,TGTGCCATCAGGAAACAGGGGTCGGGCAATGAGCAGTTCTTC
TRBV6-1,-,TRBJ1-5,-,CASSPNSNQPQHF,TGTGCCAGCAGTCCTAATAGCAATCAGCCCCAGCATTTT
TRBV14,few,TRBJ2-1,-,CASSSMGLTYNEQFF,TGTGCCAGCAGCAGCATGGGTCTCACCTACAATGAGCAGTTCTTC